These T cell receptor beta chains were read from a single sample in a study of T-cell reconstitution after alpha-beta-depleted transplantation in children. TCRdb fed the PCR reads into MiXCR, producing one record per CDR3 protein. The sample yields approximately 98,000 distinct CDR3 sequences, 5% to 8% seen once. The sample consisted of PBMCs, mostly from graft donor cells, taken 360 days after TCRalphabeta/CD19-depleted stem cell transplant. The source of these receptors is a male patient between 2 and 15 years old who had a stem cell transplant for acute lymphoblastic leukemia, so the T cells may come from the graft donor. The CDR3 runs from the conserved cysteine through the conserved F or W. A D gene is named only where the DNA matches it firmly. The size of a clone is reported for some rows only, either as once, few or many, or as a class for expanded clones.

.,.,TRBV9,TRBJ2-1,CASSPYRENEQFF,TGTGCCAGCAGCCCCTACAGGGAAAATGAGCAGTTCTTC
.,TRBD2,TRBV9,TRBJ2-2,CASSVVSGRGPGELFF,TGTGCCAGCAGCGTAGTTAGCGGGAGGGGACCGGGGGAGCTGTTTTTT
.,.,TRBV7-9,TRBJ2-6,CASKGWWGGSGANVLTF,TGTGCCAGCAAGGGGTGGTGGGGAGGATCTGGGGCCAACGTCCTGACTTTC
few,.,TRBV4-3,TRBJ2-1,CASSQASRASSYNEQFF,TGCGCCAGCAGCCAAGCCTCCCGAGCTAGCTCCTACAATGAGCAGTTCTTC
many,.,TRBV14,TRBJ2-7,CASSQEEGRPYEQYF,TGTGCCAGCAGCCAAGAAGAAGGCCGGCCCTACGAGCAGTACTTC
.,.,TRBV7-6,TRBJ2-5,CASSPRALEETQYF,TGTGCCAGCAGCCCCAGGGCCCTGGAAGAGACCCAGTACTTC
many,.,TRBV4-1,TRBJ1-2,CASSQVVPNNYGYTF,TGCGCCAGCAGCCAAGTGGTCCCCAACAACTATGGCTACACCTTC
few,.,TRBV6-1,TRBJ1-1,CASSRMGNTEAFF,TGTGCCAGCAGCCGGATGGGTAACACTGAAGCTTTCTTT
many,.,TRBV7-2,TRBJ1-2,CASSLGTAYGYTF,TGTGCCAGCAGCTTAGGGACAGCCTATGGCTACACCTTC
many,.,TRBV4-2,TRBJ1-1,CASSQDGGTEAFF,TGTGCCAGCAGCCAAGACGGAGGAACTGAAGCTTTCTTT